The clone carrying this T cell receptor beta chain was observed a single time. The entry originates in a study of shared clonotypes between healthy human individuals. Study overall: Participating donors consisted of a couple of women and a few men aged 18 to 49. Donors had three CD4 naive, three CD4 memory, two CD8 naive and one CD8 memory plate apiece.

Here immunoSEQ multiplex PCR was the method, and the copy in TCRdb shows in-frame clones only, minus some. The sample lists 950,000 to 1,100,000 clones; approximately 78% were seen once. Sequenced input: memory CD4+ T cells from PBMCs. Indicated subset: CD45RA-negative fraction. The receptor was derived from a man younger than 30 in good health. Some clones in this sample may be carry-over from other donors' samples.

CDR3 sequence reads: CATAGAGNEKLFF. Here the CDR3 DNA reads TGTGCCACCGCAGGGGCGGGTAATGAAAAACTGTTTTTT. V is TRBV6-5 and J is TRBJ1-4, with a weak D call TRBD1 (6 bases). Trimming pared 10 bases from V and 4 bases from J, leaving 13 bases between. This CDR3 region has 13 residues. The germline V gene encodes CDR1 MNHEY and CDR2 SVGAGI.